The clone carrying this T cell receptor beta chain has only a few counts. Its antigen is unidentified. Amplification of TCR beta CDR3 regions used RNA as the template. Primed by the HTBI set, a first-round RT-PCR was run on the TCR CDR3. TCRdb recomputed calls from the multiplex PCR reads with MiXCR, one row per CDR3 protein. Of fewer than 750,000 distinct CDR3 sequences listed, about 14% are singletons. This entry comes from a study of T cells in Graves' hyperthyroidism and ophthalmopathy. Lactation, pregnancy, other autoimmune disease or uncontrolled infection led to exclusion of patients. The ends were cut back, 1 base at V and 0 bases at J, with 8 bases in the middle. The CDR3 extends over 15 amino acids. The germline gives CDR1 SGDLS, CDR2 YYNGEE. Study findings and constraints: Model output signaled ophthalmopathy a median about 6.3 months ahead of onset. Appearing also in blood were most of the thyroid clonotypes expanded above 0.001.

This clonotype originated in a woman aged 45-65 years with Graves' ophthalmopathy. The V call is TRBV9, the J call TRBJ1-3; D is undetermined. What was sequenced was blood. CDR3: CASSVMGSSGNTIYF. The DNA of the CDR3 is TGTGCCAGCAGCGTAATGGGTAGCTCTGGAAACACCATATATTTT.